This T cell receptor (beta chain) was recovered during a study of blood T cell repertoires in COVID-19. Study at large: The cDNA or gDNA used as material had been derived from T cells, B-cell-depleted T cells, or PBMCs.

As processed by the authors: Counts of nucleated cells, estimated from reference gene primer amplification, were obtained. Some clones are missing from TCRdb's copy, which holds only in-frame ones; the method was immunoSEQ multiplex PCR. That table supplies the V and J calls and clone size; D and trimming were determined from the DNA. The sample yields tens of thousands of clones, 65% to 85% seen once. This sequence originates from a human donor in a cohort sampled during active COVID-19. The sample was peripheral blood.

The CDR3 DNA sequence: TGCAGCGTTGAAGGGCTCGTCCATCGGACAGGGTGGGTCAATGAGCAGTTCTTC. Translation gives CSVEGLVHRTGWVNEQFF. This chain links TRBV29-1 with TRBJ2-1, with 8 bases matching TRBD1. CDR3 length: 18 residues. The V and J ends lost 1 base and 6 bases, in that order; junction bases with no gene match: 17. From germline, CDR1 is SQVTM and CDR2 ANQGSEA.